One sample yielded the 27 T cell receptor beta chains listed below, sequenced in a study of cytomegalovirus exposure and HLA in healthy donors. With 60 Vbeta and 13 Jbeta primers, the PCR was carried out. Repertoires were generated with immunoSEQ multiplex PCR, while TCRdb's copy carries only in-frame clones and drops some. In the table there are 150,000 to 200,000 clones, approximately 88% of which are singletons. Sequenced material: PBMCs. The receptors were gathered from a boy under 10 years old in good health and CMV-seronegative.

The chain joins TRBV5-6 to TRBJ2-1; possibly TRBD2 for D (6 bases). Germline loops: CDR1 SGHDT, CDR2 YYEEEE. The V and J ends lost 3 bases and 8 bases respectively, with 12 bases between them. This CDR3 has 13 amino acids. The CDR3 is CASSSGGAYEQFF. As DNA, the CDR3 is TGTGCCAGCAGCTCGGGCGGGGCCTATGAGCAGTTCTTC.

J is TRBJ2-3 and V is TRBV10-3, with TRBD2 matching over 11 bases. Losses at the gene ends were 6 bases for V and 4 bases for J; bases not matched to a gene: 6. The CDR3 consists of 15 residues. CDR1 and CDR2 from the germline V gene are ENHRY and SYGVKD. CDR3 nucleotide sequence: TGTGCCATCAGCGCGACTAGCGGGGTGGCAGATACGCAGTATTTT. Translation: CAISATSGVADTQYF.

V usage is TRBV2 and J usage is TRBJ1-2; 8 nucleotides agree with TRBD1. V was clipped by 0 bases and J by 2 bases; unmatched bases: 5. The CDR3 contains 16 residues. Germline CDR1 reads SNHLY; CDR2 reads FYNNEI. This CDR3 is CASSEALGTGNYGYTF. The DNA of the CDR3 is TGTGCCAGCAGTGAAGCGCTTGGGACAGGCAACTATGGCTACACCTTC.

This clone was found once. The CDR3 sequence: CAWSVSRSSYNEQFF. DNA of the CDR3: TGTGCCTGGAGTGTATCCCGGAGCTCCTACAATGAGCAGTTCTTC. V is TRBV30 and J is TRBJ2-1; no clear D. Trimming pared 0 bases from V and 0 bases from J, leaving 9 bases between. The CDR3 runs to 15 residues. CDR1 is GTSNPN and CDR2 is SVGIG in the germline V gene (reference sequence).

The V call is TRBV6-6, the J call TRBJ2-7; 8 nucleotides align to TRBD2. The V segment lost 10 bases and the J segment 6 bases; nucleotides outside the gene matches: 11. The CDR3 sequence is 13 residues long. Germline V gene lookup returns CDR1 MNHNY and CDR2 SVGAGI (reference sequence). CDR3 coding DNA: TGTGCCACCAGAAGCGGGAGCGCGGTCGAGCAGTACTTC. Translation: CATRSGSAVEQYF.

V and J are TRBV11-2 and TRBJ2-3; 8 bases are shared with TRBD2. Trimming took 1 base from V and 3 from J; bases not matched to a gene: 6. Germline-derived CDR1 and CDR2 are SGHAT and FQNNGV. This CDR3 region has 16 residues. As DNA, the CDR3 is TGTGCCAGCAGCTTAGCTGCGGGAGGCCCTACAGATACGCAGTATTTT. Protein product: CASSLAAGGPTDTQYF.

The chain couples TRBV7-2 to TRBJ2-5; tentatively, D is TRBD2 (5 bases). Trimming cost V 6 bases and J 2 bases, with 10 bases left between them. In germline, CDR1 is SGHTA, CDR2 FQGNSA. This CDR3 is built from 13 residues. The CDR3 spells CASSQTRQETQYF. The CDR3 DNA is TGTGCCAGCAGTCAAACTAGACAAGAGACCCAGTACTTC. The full variable domain, with the rest looked up from reference TRBV7-2 and TRBJ2-5, is GAGVSQSPSNKVTEKGKDVELRCDPISGHTALYWYRQSLGQGLEFLIYFQGNSAPDKSGLPSDRFSAERTGGSVSTLTIQRTQQEDSAVYLCASSQTRQETQYFGPGTRLLVL.

The gene calls are TRBV10-1 and TRBJ1-2, with D possibly TRBD1 on 6 matching bases. The germline V gene has CDR1 WNHNN and CDR2 SYGVQD (reference sequence). The CDR3 contains 14 residues. Trimming removed 10 bases at V and 2 bases at J, with 17 bases between. CDR3 sequence: CAIRGEGLNYGYTF. DNA for the CDR3: TGCGCCATAAGGGGGGAGGGCCTCAACTATGGCTACACCTTC.

This chain connects TRBV6-6 to TRBJ1-6; D perhaps matches TRBD1 (5 bases). Germline values: CDR1 MNHNY, CDR2 SVGAGI (reference sequence). The CDR3 sequence is 15 residues long. V lost 5 bases and J lost 0, with 8 bases in between. CDR3 protein: CASSPTASYNSPLHF. CDR3 nucleotide sequence: TGTGCCAGCAGTCCGACAGCCTCCTATAATTCACCCCTCCACTTT.

In its sample, this clone was seen once. The chain recombines TRBV27 with TRBJ2-3; D gene uncertain. The germline V gene has CDR1 MNHEY and CDR2 SMNVEV (reference sequence). The CDR3 is made up of 15 amino acids. V dropped 2 bases and J dropped 1 base, with 10 bases sitting between them. CDR3 amino acids: CASSLKRGGTDTQYF. CDR3 sequence (DNA): TGTGCCAGCAGTTTAAAACGCGGAGGCACAGATACGCAGTATTTT.

The chain uses TRBV6-1 and TRBJ1-3; possibly TRBD1 for D (5 bases). The germline V gene has CDR1 MNHNS and CDR2 SASEGT. Trimming shortened V by 7 bases and J by 2 bases, and 9 bases separated the two germline ends. The CDR3 covers 13 residues. For the CDR3, the DNA is TGTGCCAGCAAAGGGGTAACTGGAAACACCATATATTTT. Translation: CASKGVTGNTIYF.

The chain couples TRBV5-6 to TRBJ1-1, with unresolved D. Per germline, CDR1 SGHDT and CDR2 YYEEEE. The CDR3 covers 12 residues. The V gene lost 4 bases and the J gene lost 11 bases, with 15 bases spanning the gap. CDR3 in amino acids: CASSRVPGLAFF. The CDR3 coding sequence is TGTGCCAGCAGCCGGGTTCCGGGGTTGGCTTTCTTT.

The CDR3 bases are TGTGCCAGCAGCAAGGACAGGGGCGCGTATTCACCCCTCCACTTT. Its protein is CASSKDRGAYSPLHF. V is TRBV27 and J is TRBJ1-6, with 9 bases matching TRBD1. This CDR3 contains 15 residues. After removal of 6 bases from V and 8 bases from J, the junction contained 8 bases not matched to a gene. The V gene's germline CDR1 is MNHEY and CDR2 SMNVEV (reference sequence).

This rearrangement joins TRBV2 to TRBJ2-7; 13 bases fit TRBD2. Germline V CDR1 and CDR2: SNHLY, FYNNEI. This CDR3 is built from 14 residues. The junction had 1 base not matched to a gene; V was cut back by 7 bases and J by 1 base. The CDR3 DNA reads as TGTGCCAGCACGGGACTAGCGGGATCCTACGAGCAGTACTTC. Protein: CASTGLAGSYEQYF.

This clone has only a few counts. The DNA of the CDR3 is TGTGCCAGCAGGGCTCCGGGAGTAAAAACCGGGGAGCTGTTTTTT. As protein: CASRAPGVKTGELFF. The chain carries TRBV2 and TRBJ2-2; D may be TRBD2 (6 bases). Deletions cut 6 bases from V and 5 bases from J, with 16 bases between. This CDR3 has 15 residues. The germline CDR1 and CDR2 sequences are SNHLY and FYNNEI.

The chain recombines TRBV2 with TRBJ1-6; TRBD1 matches at 7 bases. CDR3 length equals 15 residues. Germline CDR1 and CDR2: SNHLY and FYNNEI. The J segment lost 4 bases and the V segment lost 5 bases, leaving 5 bases of the junction unmatched. CDR3 coding DNA: TGTGCCAGCAGTTCCGGGACAGATTATAATTCACCCCTCCACTTT. This gives the protein CASSSGTDYNSPLHF.

This chain uses TRBV19 with TRBJ1-5, with 9 bases that match TRBD1. Germline V gene data show CDR1 as LNHDA and CDR2 as SQIVND (reference sequence). This CDR3 spans 15 amino acids. Losses at the gene ends were 4 bases for V and 3 bases for J; bases not matched to a gene: 4. CDR3 DNA sequence: TGTGCCAGTAGTAAAGACAGGGGGTACAATCAGCCCCAGCATTTT. It encodes CASSKDRGYNQPQHF.

V is TRBV5-6 and J is TRBJ2-4; 8 nucleotides line up with TRBD2. Germline assignment: CDR1 SGHDT and CDR2 YYEEEE. V gave up 6 bases and J gave up 0 bases; unmatched junction bases: 8. This CDR3 region has 16 residues. CDR3 nucleotide sequence: TGTGCCAGCACCTTAACCGGGGGGGGAGCCAAAAACATTCAGTACTTC. Translating gives CASTLTGGGAKNIQYF.

This clone appeared a few times. V usage is TRBV6-6 and J usage is TRBJ1-2; unclear D gene. In germline, CDR1 is MNHNY, CDR2 SVGAGI (reference sequence). Trimming removed 7 bases from V and 2 bases from J, with 20 bases in between. CDR3 length: 16 residues. CDR3 protein: CASTPPTGSMNYGYTF. CDR3 bases: TGTGCCAGCACCCCACCAACGGGGTCCATGAACTATGGCTACACCTTC.

This clone was seen more than once but under ten times. This chain uses TRBV10-1 with TRBJ2-7; the match to TRBD2 covers 10 bases. The CDR3 runs to 16 residues. Losses at the gene ends were 4 bases for V and 0 bases for J; bases not matched to a gene: 6. The germline V gene has CDR1 WNHNN and CDR2 SYGVQD (reference sequence). CDR3 amino acids: CASSAKREGSSYEQYF. CDR3 coding DNA: TGCGCCAGCAGTGCAAAGCGGGAGGGGAGCTCCTACGAGCAGTACTTC.

J is TRBJ2-5 and V is TRBV6-5; possibly TRBD1 for D (6 bases). The germline V and J ends were trimmed by 6 bases and 0 bases, with 11 bases remaining between them. Germline values: CDR1 MNHEY, CDR2 SVGAGI. The CDR3 spans 14 residues. Here the CDR3 DNA reads TGTGCCAGCAGATGGGACACCTACCAAGAGACCCAGTACTTC. Its protein product is CASRWDTYQETQYF.

The chain uses TRBV5-1 and TRBJ2-2; D is uncertain. The CDR3 sequence is 15 residues long. Germline assignment: CDR1 SGHRS and CDR2 YFSETQ. Trimming shortened V by 1 base and J by 4 bases, and 11 bases separated the two germline ends. DNA for the CDR3: TGCGCCAGCAGCTTGACCAGTGATGTCACCGGGGAGCTGTTTTTT. Translation gives CASSLTSDVTGELFF. Full variable domain (rest looked up from reference TRBV5-1 and TRBJ2-2): KAGVTQTPRYLIKTRGQQVTLSCSPISGHRSVSWYQQTPGQGLQFLFEYFSETQRNKGNFPGRFSGRQFSNSRSEMNVSTLELGDSALYLCASSLTSDVTGELFFGEGSRLTVL.

The chain joins TRBV6-1 to TRBJ2-6; D not certain. Trimming left V 7 bases short and J 0 bases short, with 7 bases between. CDR1 MNHNS and CDR2 SASEGT come from the germline V gene. The CDR3 contains 14 residues. The CDR3 protein is CASTPFSGANVLTF. DNA of the CDR3: TGTGCCAGCACCCCCTTCTCTGGGGCCAACGTCCTGACTTTC.

This sequence joins TRBV5-1 and TRBJ1-6; 10 bases align to TRBD1. V trimming: 4 bases; J trimming: 7 bases; junction bases outside the gene matches: 8. Germline V gene lookup returns CDR1 SGHRS and CDR2 YFSETQ. The CDR3 contains 16 residues. In nucleotides, the CDR3 is TGCGCCAGCAGCGACTCCCGGACAGGGGGAAATTCACCCCTCCACTTT. Amino acid sequence: CASSDSRTGGNSPLHF.

This rearrangement joins TRBV5-6 to TRBJ2-7, with TRBD2 identical over 11 bases. The CDR3 loop spans 17 amino acids. CDR1 SGHDT and CDR2 YYEEEE come from the germline V gene. The V and J ends lost 4 bases and 2 bases, in that order; junction bases with no gene match: 11. CDR3 amino acids: CASSPSRLAGLPYEQYV. The CDR3 DNA reads TGTGCCAGCAGCCCGAGTAGACTAGCGGGGCTCCCCTACGAGCAGTACGTC.

The chain is built from TRBV7-6 and TRBJ2-1; D perhaps matches TRBD2 (5 bases). Germline CDR1 SGHVS, CDR2 FNYEAQ. The CDR3 is made up of 14 amino acids. Trimming removed 5 bases at V and 10 bases at J, with 18 bases between. CDR3 sequence (DNA): TGTGCCAGCAGCCCCAAATCTAGCTTTACCGAGCAGTTCTTC. It codes for CASSPKSSFTEQFF.

The rearrangement joins TRBV29-1 to TRBJ2-2; no reliable D call. The germline V and J ends were trimmed by 5 bases and 2 bases, with 3 bases remaining between them. CDR3 length: 11 amino acids. In germline, CDR1 is SQVTM, CDR2 ANQGSEA. CDR3 nucleotides: TGCAGCGTTCAAAACACCGGGGAGCTGTTTTTT. Encoded protein: CSVQNTGELFF.